These 7 T cell receptor beta chains share one sample of origin, sequenced in a study of cytomegalovirus exposure and HLA in healthy donors. The primer mix had 60 Vbeta and 13 Jbeta primers. Assay used: immunoSEQ multiplex PCR; TCRdb lists only in-frame clones, some missing. Of about 240,000 clones in the sample, over 70% were seen once. Sequenced material: PBMCs. These receptors were collected from a woman aged 55-70 years in good health and CMV-seropositive.

The chain's CDR3 is CASSPGLAGYEQYF. CDR3 DNA sequence: TGTGCCAGCAGCCCGGGACTAGCGGGTTACGAGCAGTACTTC. This chain links TRBV6-5 with TRBJ2-7, with TRBD2 matching over 12 bases. V lost 6 bases and J lost 4; bases outside the gene matches: 4. This CDR3 contains 14 residues. Per germline, CDR1 MNHEY and CDR2 SVGAGI.

The V gene is TRBV10-3, the J gene TRBJ2-1, with 14 bases that match TRBD2. Germline CDR1 is ENHRY and CDR2 is SYGVKD. J gave up 7 bases and V 3 bases, and 2 bases lay outside the gene matches. The CDR3 spans 15 residues. The CDR3 DNA follows: TGTGCCATCAGTGAAGGGACTAGCGGGAGTAATGAGCAGTTCTTC. Residues: CAISEGTSGSNEQFF.

The rearrangement links TRBV6-6 to TRBJ2-1, with D possibly being TRBD1 (6 bases). From germline, CDR1 is MNHNY and CDR2 SVGAGI (reference sequence). This CDR3 contains 15 residues. V was shortened by 2 bases and J by 6 bases, with 14 bases between the two germline ends. CDR3 region: CASSYLTGRVNEQFF. Here the CDR3 DNA reads TGTGCCAGCAGTTACCTGACAGGACGGGTCAATGAGCAGTTCTTC.

This sequence joins TRBV19 and TRBJ1-6; D not resolved. CDR1 is LNHDA, CDR2 SQIVND, per germline (reference sequence). V lost 3 bases to trimming and J lost 5 bases, with 8 bases between them. This CDR3 spans 14 amino acids. The CDR3 DNA follows: TGTGCCAGTAGTATCGCGGGAAATAATTCACCCCTCCACTTT. Residues: CASSIAGNNSPLHF. The variable domain in full, with the rest retrieved from reference TRBV19 and TRBJ1-6, is DGGITQSPKYLFRKEGQNVTLSCEQNLNHDAMYWYRQDPGQGLRLIYYSQIVNDFQKGDIAEGYSVSREKKESFPLTVTSAQKNPTAFYLCASSIAGNNSPLHFGNGTRLTVT.

The chain combines TRBV5-6 with TRBJ1-2; no definite D call. CDR1 is SGHDT and CDR2 is YYEEEE in the germline V gene. The CDR3 totals 13 residues. Between the trimmed V and J ends, which lost 4 bases and 4 bases, there was a span of 11 bases. CDR3 protein: CASSGGVGYGYTF. The CDR3 DNA is TGTGCCAGCAGCGGTGGAGTAGGCTATGGCTACACCTTC.

V and J are TRBV29-1 and TRBJ2-1; TRBD2 matches at 10 bases. The CDR3 has 15 amino acids. V lost 5 bases to trimming and J lost 0 bases; unmatched junction nucleotides: 4. Per germline, CDR1 SQVTM and CDR2 ANQGSEA. The CDR3 loop reads CSVLSGRGSYNEQFF. In DNA, the CDR3 is TGCAGCGTTCTAAGCGGGAGGGGCTCCTACAATGAGCAGTTCTTC.

The table lists this clone with a few counts. The chain couples TRBV12-5 to TRBJ1-3; 10 bases fit TRBD1. J lost 5 bases, V lost 2 bases, and 9 bases had no gene match. CDR3 length equals 17 residues. Germline CDR1 and CDR2: LGHNT and FRNRAP. The CDR3 loop is CASGLYGTGVVRNTIYF. CDR3 in DNA: TGTGCTAGTGGTTTGTACGGGACAGGGGTAGTAAGAAACACCATATATTTT.